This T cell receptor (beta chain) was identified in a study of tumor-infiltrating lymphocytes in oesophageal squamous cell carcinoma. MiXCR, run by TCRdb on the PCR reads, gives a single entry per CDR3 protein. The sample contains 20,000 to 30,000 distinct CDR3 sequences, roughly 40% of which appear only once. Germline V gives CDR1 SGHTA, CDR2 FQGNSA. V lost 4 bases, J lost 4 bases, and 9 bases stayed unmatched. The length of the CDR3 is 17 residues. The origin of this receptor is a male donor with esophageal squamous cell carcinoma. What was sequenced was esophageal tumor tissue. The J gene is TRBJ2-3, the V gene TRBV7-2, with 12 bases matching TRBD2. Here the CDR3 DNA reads TGTGCCAGCAGCTCCCAGACTAGCGGGAGAGGCCCAGATACGCAGTATTTT. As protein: CASSSQTSGRGPDTQYF.